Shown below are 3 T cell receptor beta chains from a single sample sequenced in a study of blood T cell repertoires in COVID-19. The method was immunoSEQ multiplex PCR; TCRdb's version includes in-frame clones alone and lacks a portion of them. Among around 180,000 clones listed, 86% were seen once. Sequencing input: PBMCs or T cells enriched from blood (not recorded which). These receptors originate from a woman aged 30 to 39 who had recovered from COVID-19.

The CDR3, as DNA: TGTGCCAGCAGCCCTTCGGGTCGCCGCTCTGGAAACACCATATATTTT. It is translated as CASSPSGRRSGNTIYF. J is TRBJ1-3 and V is TRBV27, with D uncertain. CDR3 length: 16 amino acids. CDR1 is MNHEY, CDR2 SMNVEV, per germline (reference sequence). V lost 6 bases to trimming and J lost 0 bases, with 15 bases between them.

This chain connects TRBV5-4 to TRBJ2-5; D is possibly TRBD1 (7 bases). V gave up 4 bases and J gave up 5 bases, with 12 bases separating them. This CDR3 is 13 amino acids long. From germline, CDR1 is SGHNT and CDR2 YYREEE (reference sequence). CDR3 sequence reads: CASSPAGGETQYF. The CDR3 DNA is TGTGCCAGCAGCCCAGCAGGGGGGGAGACCCAGTACTTC.

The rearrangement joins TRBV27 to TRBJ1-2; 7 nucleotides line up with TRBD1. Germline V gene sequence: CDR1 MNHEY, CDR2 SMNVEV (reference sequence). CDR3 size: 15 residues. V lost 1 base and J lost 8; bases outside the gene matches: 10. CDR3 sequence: CASSLWAGGGRGYTF. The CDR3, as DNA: TGTGCCAGCAGTTTATGGGCAGGGGGAGGACGCGGCTACACCTTC.